These T cell receptor beta chains were read from a single sample in a study of cytomegalovirus exposure and HLA in healthy donors. Assay: immunoSEQ multiplex PCR; the TCRdb copy retains only in-frame clones and omits some. Of roughly 120,000 clones in the sample, about 74% are singletons; the top ten hold about 4%. Specimen: PBMCs. The receptors shown here come from a woman between 45 and 65 years old in good health and CMV-seropositive. Both conserved end residues are part of each CDR3. The D gene is left open where the match is weak. Only part of the rows carry a size: once, few, many, or a class if the clone is expanded.

v_gene,j_gene,d_gene,abundance,CDR3aa,CDR3nt
TRBV4-2,TRBJ2-1,.,.,CASSQDASGSYNEQFF,TGTGCCAGCAGCCAAGACGCGAGCGGTTCCTACAATGAGCAGTTCTTC
TRBV11-2,TRBJ1-6,TRBD1,few,CASSLNGQGYSPLHF,TGTGCCAGCAGCTTAAACGGACAGGGGTATTCACCCCTCCACTTT
TRBV15,TRBJ1-2,.,.,CATSWRTSASSGYTF,TGTGCCACCAGCTGGAGAACTAGTGCCAGTAGTGGCTACACCTTC
TRBV5-1,TRBJ2-5,TRBD1,.,CASSFLNRGSPETQYF,TGCGCCAGCAGCTTTTTGAACAGGGGGAGTCCGGAGACCCAGTACTTC
TRBV5-5,TRBJ1-3,TRBD1,once,CASSFQVGQGNTIYF,TGTGCCAGCAGCTTTCAGGTGGGACAGGGAAACACCATATATTTT
TRBV27,TRBJ1-4,TRBD1,.,CASSPLPTGATNEKLFF,TGTGCCAGCAGTCCACTCCCGACAGGGGCAACTAATGAAAAACTGTTTTTT
TRBV7-8,TRBJ2-2,TRBD2,few,CASSLAGAGDYTGELFF,TGTGCCAGCAGCTTAGCAGGCGCGGGGGACTACACCGGGGAGCTGTTTTTT
TRBV28,TRBJ2-7,.,.,CASSPTGGGQTYEQYF,TGTGCCAGCAGTCCTACGGGGGGTGGACAGACCTACGAGCAGTACTTC
TRBV6-1,TRBJ1-1,.,few,CASSPWGRIEAFF,TGTGCCAGCAGCCCGTGGGGCAGGATCGAAGCTTTCTTT
TRBV5-1,TRBJ2-7,TRBD1,once,CASSPRPGQSYEQYF,TGCGCCAGCAGCCCCCGCCCGGGACAGTCCTACGAGCAGTACTTC